Presented here are 31 T cell receptor beta chains from one specimen sequenced in a study of cytomegalovirus exposure and HLA in healthy donors. PCR amplification relied on 60 Vbeta primers (plus 13 Jbeta primers). The data were produced by immunoSEQ multiplex PCR, yet TCRdb's version contains in-frame clones alone and is incomplete. The sample includes some 120,000 clones, around 74% of them seen just once. Sequencing used PBMCs. Every receptor here comes from a woman aged 45-60 years in good health and CMV-seropositive.

The V gene is TRBV6-5, the J gene TRBJ2-1; D is undetermined. CDR3 length equals 13 residues. CDR1 is MNHEY and CDR2 is SVGAGI in the germline V gene. Trimming took off 8 bases at V and 0 bases at J, with 8 bases between the two ends. CDR3 amino acids: CASSESSYNEQFF. The CDR3 DNA is TGTGCCAGCTCGGAGAGCTCCTACAATGAGCAGTTCTTC.

This chain connects TRBV11-2 to TRBJ2-5; D might be TRBD2 (5 bases). The CDR3 sequence is 19 residues long. The germline CDR1 and CDR2 sequences are SGHAT and FQNNGV. With 1 base removed from V and 4 bases from J, the gap between germline ends came to 25 bases. The CDR3 DNA follows: TGTGCCAGCAGCTTAGCCCCAAGCCCTCCGATGCGACGGGGAGAGACCCAGTACTTC. As protein: CASSLAPSPPMRRGETQYF. Variable domain in full (rest from reference TRBV11-2 and TRBJ2-5): EAGVAQSPRYKIIEKRQSVAFWCNPISGHATLYWYQQILGQGPKLLIQFQNNGVVDDSQLPKDRFSAERLKGVDSTLKIQPAKLEDSAVYLCASSLAPSPPMRRGETQYFGPGTRLLVL.

This clone was found a few times. The chain uses TRBV9 and TRBJ2-7; 8 bases are a match to TRBD1. V dropped 2 bases and J dropped 8; count of bases not matched to a gene: 9. CDR1 and CDR2 (germline): SGDLS, YYNGEE. The CDR3 is 14 amino acids. The CDR3: CASSVGQEACQQYF. The CDR3 coding sequence is TGTGCCAGCAGCGTGGGACAGGAGGCCTGCCAGCAGTACTTC.

J is TRBJ2-3 and V is TRBV2; 13 nucleotides agree with TRBD2. Germline V CDR1 and CDR2: SNHLY, FYNNEI. Unmatched junction bases numbered 8, after V lost 11 bases and J lost 6 bases. The CDR3 is 14 amino acids. The CDR3 reads CASGLAGVWDTQYF. CDR3 DNA: TGTGCCTCCGGACTAGCGGGGGTATGGGATACGCAGTATTTT.

The rearrangement joins TRBV7-2 to TRBJ1-5; D possibly corresponds to TRBD1 (6 bases). The CDR3 covers 16 residues. The V end lost 1 base, the J end lost 1 base, and 11 bases lay between the germline ends. Germline V gives CDR1 SGHTA, CDR2 FQGNSA. The CDR3 here is CASSLVSGQSNQPQHF. In DNA form, the CDR3 reads TGTGCCAGCAGCTTAGTTTCAGGACAGAGCAATCAGCCCCAGCATTTT.

V is TRBV7-8 and J is TRBJ2-1, with D tentatively TRBD2 (5 bases). V lost 4 bases and J 3 bases, leaving 19 bases between the germline ends. The CDR3 is 17 amino acids. Looked up from germline, CDR1 is SGHVS and CDR2 is FQNEAQ. The CDR3 reads CASSSPQGSGFYNEQFF. CDR3 sequence (DNA): TGTGCCAGCAGCTCCCCCCAAGGCAGCGGCTTCTACAATGAGCAGTTCTTC.

The chain carries TRBV4-2 and TRBJ1-1, with D maybe TRBD1 (5 bases). CDR1 is LGHNA and CDR2 is YNFKEQ in the germline V gene. Deletions cut 1 base from V and 6 bases from J, with 18 bases between. CDR3 length: 16 amino acids. The CDR3 DNA sequence: TGTGCCAGCAGCCAAGCAAAGATAGCGGGGGAATCTGAAGCTTTCTTT. It is translated as CASSQAKIAGESEAFF.

This chain connects TRBV18 to TRBJ1-6; D not certain. This CDR3 spans 15 amino acids. Germline CDR1 and CDR2: KGHSH and LQKENI. The ends were cut back, 3 bases at V and 5 bases at J, with 11 bases in the middle. CDR3 sequence reads: CASSPRGLNNSPLHF. The CDR3 DNA is TGTGCCAGCTCACCTCGAGGACTGAATAATTCACCCCTCCACTTT.

V usage is TRBV5-1 and J usage is TRBJ1-2; unclear D gene. CDR1 SGHRS and CDR2 YFSETQ come from the germline V gene. The CDR3 contains 13 residues. Trimming stripped 2 bases from V and 0 bases from J, with 5 bases between. CDR3 coding DNA: TGCGCCAGCAGCTTCGGTCCTAACTATGGCTACACCTTC. Protein product: CASSFGPNYGYTF.

The chain uses TRBV7-2 and TRBJ2-3; TRBD2 is a possible D gene (5 bases). The germline V gene has CDR1 SGHTA and CDR2 FQGNSA. Trimming took 1 base from V and 4 from J, leaving 9 bases between them. The CDR3 has 14 amino acids. The CDR3 nucleotides are TGTGCCAGCAGCTTAGTTGCTAGCTCAGATACGCAGTATTTT. The encoded protein is CASSLVASSDTQYF.

V and J are TRBV30 and TRBJ2-5; 7 bases match TRBD1. The end of the DNA aligns better with TRBJ2-7, so the J call may be wrong. Germline lookup yields CDR1 GTSNPN and CDR2 SVGIG (reference sequence). This CDR3 has 10 residues. Here the CDR3 reads CAWGDSEQYF. CDR3 sequence (DNA): TGTGCCTGGGGGGACAGCGAGCAGTACTTC.

The genes are TRBV4-3 and TRBJ1-6; unclear D gene. V lost 1 base to trimming and J lost 4 bases, with 8 bases between them. Germline V lookup: CDR1 LGHNA, CDR2 YSLEER. CDR3 length: 15 residues. In DNA form, the CDR3 reads TGCGCCAGCAGCCAAGTGCGGCAGTATAATTCACCCCTCCACTTT. Protein: CASSQVRQYNSPLHF.

The chain links TRBV5-1 to TRBJ2-7; tentative D call: TRBD2 (5 bases). The CDR3 has 14 amino acids. The germline gives CDR1 SGHRS, CDR2 YFSETQ. The V gene lost 1 base and the J gene lost 2 bases, with 10 bases spanning the gap. The CDR3: CASSLLSGAYEQYF. The CDR3 DNA reads TGCGCCAGCAGCTTGCTGTCCGGGGCCTACGAGCAGTACTTC.

V usage is TRBV6-1 and J usage is TRBJ1-2; no clear D gene. V was trimmed by 7 bases and J by 0 bases, leaving 9 bases between them. The CDR3 extends over 13 amino acids. Germline CDR1 reads MNHNS; CDR2 reads SASEGT. The CDR3 region has the DNA TGTGCCAGCAAGGCGGGTCCTAACTATGGCTACACCTTC. It is translated as CASKAGPNYGYTF.

In this sample, this clone turned up a few times. V gene TRBV6-4 combines with J gene TRBJ1-5, with D possibly being TRBD1 (5 bases). The CDR3 loop spans 15 amino acids. The germline gives CDR1 MRHNA, CDR2 SNTAGT. The V gene lost 2 bases and the J gene lost 5 bases, with 13 bases spanning the gap. This CDR3 is CASSDGRVSDQPQHF. Here the CDR3 DNA reads TGTGCCAGCAGTGACGGCAGGGTGAGTGATCAGCCCCAGCATTTT.

This chain joins TRBV29-1 and TRBJ1-1, with TRBD1 matching 9 bases. The CDR3 extends over 14 amino acids. The germline gives CDR1 SQVTM, CDR2 ANQGSEA. V gave up 6 bases and J gave up 7 bases; unmatched junction bases: 12. The CDR3 loop is CSVRAGTGRGEAFF. The CDR3 DNA reads as TGCAGCGTGCGCGCCGGGACAGGGAGAGGTGAAGCTTTCTTT.

This chain joins TRBV29-1 and TRBJ1-1; TRBD1 might be the D (6 bases). The germline V gene has CDR1 SQVTM and CDR2 ANQGSEA. Trimming pared 5 bases from V and 0 bases from J, leaving 16 bases between. This CDR3 region has 15 residues. Written as DNA, the CDR3 is TGCAGCGTTCCTCGGGGGGCAGGCATGAACACTGAAGCTTTCTTT. Its protein is CSVPRGAGMNTEAFF.

In this sample, this clone turned up once. V is TRBV7-8 and J is TRBJ2-7, with 8 bases identical to TRBD1. The V and J ends lost 5 bases and 3 bases, in that order; junction bases with no gene match: 3. The CDR3 has 13 residues. Germline CDR1 is SGHVS and CDR2 is FQNEAQ. DNA of the CDR3: TGTGCCAGCAGCGGAACAGGGGGCTACGAGCAGTACTTC. Translation gives CASSGTGGYEQYF.

This chain links TRBV6-6 with TRBJ2-1; no definite D call. The length of the CDR3 is 15 residues. V shed 2 bases and J shed 5 bases, with 13 bases lying between them. The germline gives CDR1 MNHNY, CDR2 SVGAGI (reference sequence). CDR3 loop: CASSYAPRSDNEQFF. The CDR3 bases are TGTGCCAGCAGTTACGCGCCCAGGTCGGACAATGAGCAGTTCTTC.

This sequence joins TRBV7-8 and TRBJ1-5, with D uncertain. The CDR3 totals 16 residues. Germline V CDR1 and CDR2: SGHVS, FQNEAQ. Trimming removed 2 bases at V and 4 bases at J, with 15 bases between. The DNA for the CDR3 is TGTGCCAGCAGCTTAAACTTCCCGGGGAAGAATCAGCCCCAGCATTTT. This codes for CASSLNFPGKNQPQHF.

This chain joins TRBV7-6 and TRBJ2-7, with D maybe TRBD2 (6 bases). The CDR3 runs 13 residues. The V end was cut by 5 bases, the J end by 6 bases, with 14 bases between. In germline, CDR1 is SGHVS, CDR2 FNYEAQ. The CDR3 coding sequence is TGTGCCAGCAGCCCGGGGACCGGGGGCGAGCAGTACTTC. This sequence encodes CASSPGTGGEQYF.

This clone showed up just a few times. The chain has TRBV21-1 and TRBJ2-1; the table assigns TRBD2, which was not confirmed against the DNA. TRBV21-1 is a pseudogene. The CDR3 is 17 residues long. The chain's CDR3 is CASGDRCGGSSYNEQFF. CDR3 bases: TGTGCCAGCGGAGACCGCTGTGGGGGGAGCTCCTACAATGAGCAGTTCTTC.

This sequence joins TRBV9 and TRBJ2-2, with D tentatively TRBD2 (5 bases). The ends were cut back, 3 bases at V and 0 bases at J, with 9 bases in the middle. Germline V gives CDR1 SGDLS, CDR2 YYNGEE. The CDR3 has 15 residues. The CDR3: CASSASGSNTGELFF. Written as DNA, the CDR3 is TGTGCCAGCAGCGCCAGCGGATCGAACACCGGGGAGCTGTTTTTT. The entire variable domain, with the rest obtained from reference TRBV9 and TRBJ2-2, is as follows: DSGVTQTPKHLITATGQRVTLRCSPRSGDLSVYWYQQSLDQGLQFLIQYYNGEERAKGNILERFSAQQFPDLHSELNLSSLELGDSALYFCASSASGSNTGELFFGEGSRLTVL.

There are a few counts of this clone. The chain links TRBV7-2 to TRBJ1-2; D is possibly TRBD1 (6 bases). Between the trimmed V and J ends, which lost 5 bases and 8 bases, there was a span of 15 bases. Looked up from germline, CDR1 is SGHTA and CDR2 is FQGNSA. CDR3 length: 13 amino acids. CDR3 loop: CASSPHNRDGYTF. The CDR3 nucleotides read TGTGCCAGCAGCCCACATAACAGGGACGGCTACACCTTC.

CDR3 sequence: CASSLEPEGAHGYTF. For the CDR3, the DNA is TGTGCCAGCAGTTTAGAACCGGAGGGGGCGCATGGCTACACCTTC. The chain employs TRBV27 and TRBJ1-2, with TRBD1 matching over 7 bases. This CDR3 spans 15 amino acids. Losses at the gene ends were 2 bases for V and 6 bases for J; bases not matched to a gene: 9. Germline V CDR1 and CDR2: MNHEY, SMNVEV (reference sequence).

The rearrangement uses TRBV12-5 and TRBJ2-6; D not resolved. V was trimmed by 2 bases and J by 0 bases, leaving 5 bases between them. Germline V CDR1 and CDR2: LGHNT, FRNRAP. The CDR3 runs to 15 residues. CDR3 in amino acids: CASGLSSSGANVLTF. CDR3 coding DNA: TGTGCTAGTGGTTTGTCCTCCTCTGGGGCCAACGTCCTGACTTTC.

This clone was observed a handful of times. This chain uses TRBV6-4 with TRBJ1-2; D may be TRBD1 (6 bases). Looked up from germline, CDR1 is MRHNA and CDR2 is SNTAGT. The germline V and J ends were trimmed by 7 bases and 3 bases, with 18 bases remaining between them. This CDR3 has 15 amino acids. Here the CDR3 reads CASTRGAGGDYGYTF. The CDR3 coding sequence is TGTGCCAGCACTCGGGGGGCAGGAGGAGACTATGGCTACACCTTC.

Only a few counts were recorded for this clone. The rearrangement joins TRBV19 to TRBJ1-5; D gene unclear. CDR3 length: 13 amino acids. Trimming took 0 bases from V and 6 from J, leaving 6 bases between them. Germline values: CDR1 LNHDA, CDR2 SQIVND (reference sequence). The CDR3 nucleotides are TGTGCCAGTAGTATAGAAGCGGGTCAGCCCCAGCATTTT. It codes for CASSIEAGQPQHF.

The rearrangement links TRBV7-2 to TRBJ2-7, with 10 bases that match TRBD2. This CDR3 has 15 amino acids. Looked up from germline, CDR1 is SGHTA and CDR2 is FQGNSA. The V segment lost 3 bases and the J segment 5 bases; nucleotides outside the gene matches: 7. The CDR3, as DNA: TGTGCCAGCAGCTTCGTACTAGCGGGGAAGAACGAGCAGTACTTC. Its translation: CASSFVLAGKNEQYF.

This chain links TRBV19 with TRBJ2-5; tentative D call: TRBD1 (6 bases). The length of the CDR3 is 14 residues. The ends were cut back, 3 bases at V and 1 base at J, with 9 bases in the middle. Germline V lookup: CDR1 LNHDA, CDR2 SQIVND (reference sequence). CDR3 DNA sequence: TGTGCCAGTAGTATGACGACAGGCCAAGAGACCCAGTACTTC. Protein: CASSMTTGQETQYF.

The chain is built from TRBV9 and TRBJ2-2, with 7 bases fitting TRBD2. With 0 bases clipped from V and 4 bases from J, the junction kept 9 bases outside the gene matches. Germline V gene lookup returns CDR1 SGDLS and CDR2 YYNGEE. The CDR3 spans 17 residues. The DNA for the CDR3 is TGTGCCAGCAGCGTAGCGTCGTCAACTAGCGCCACCGGGGAGCTGTTTTTT. Its protein is CASSVASSTSATGELFF.